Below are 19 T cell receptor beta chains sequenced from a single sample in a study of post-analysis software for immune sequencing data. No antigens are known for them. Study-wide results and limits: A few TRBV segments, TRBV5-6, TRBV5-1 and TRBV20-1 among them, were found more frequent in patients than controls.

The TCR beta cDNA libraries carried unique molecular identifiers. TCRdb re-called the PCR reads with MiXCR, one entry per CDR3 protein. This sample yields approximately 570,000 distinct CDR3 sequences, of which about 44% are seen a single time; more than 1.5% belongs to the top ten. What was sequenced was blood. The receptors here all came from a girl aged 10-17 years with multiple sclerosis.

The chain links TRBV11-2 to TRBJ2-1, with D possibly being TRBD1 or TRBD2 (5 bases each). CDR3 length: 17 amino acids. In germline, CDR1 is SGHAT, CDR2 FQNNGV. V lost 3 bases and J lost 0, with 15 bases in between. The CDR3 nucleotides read TGTGCCAGCAGCTTTTCTGGGGGATTTAGCTCCTACAATGAGCAGTTCTTC. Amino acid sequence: CASSFSGGFSSYNEQFF. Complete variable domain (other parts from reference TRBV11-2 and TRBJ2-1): EAGVAQSPRYKIIEKRQSVAFWCNPISGHATLYWYQQILGQGPKLLIQFQNNGVVDDSQLPKDRFSAERLKGVDSTLKIQPAKLEDSAVYLCASSFSGGFSSYNEQFFGPGTRLTVL.

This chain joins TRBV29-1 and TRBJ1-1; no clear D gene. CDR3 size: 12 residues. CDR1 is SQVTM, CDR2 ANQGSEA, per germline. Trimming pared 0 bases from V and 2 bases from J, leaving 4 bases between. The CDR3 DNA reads TGCAGCGTTGAAGATCTAAACACTGAAGCTTTCTTT. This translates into CSVEDLNTEAFF.

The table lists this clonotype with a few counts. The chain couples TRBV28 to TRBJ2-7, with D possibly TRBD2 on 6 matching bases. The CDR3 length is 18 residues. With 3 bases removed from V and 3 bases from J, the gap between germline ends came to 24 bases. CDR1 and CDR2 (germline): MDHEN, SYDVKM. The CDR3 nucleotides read TGTGCCAGCAGTTTGGCTGTAAATACCGGGAGATCTAACTACGAGCAGTACTTC. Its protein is CASSLAVNTGRSNYEQYF.

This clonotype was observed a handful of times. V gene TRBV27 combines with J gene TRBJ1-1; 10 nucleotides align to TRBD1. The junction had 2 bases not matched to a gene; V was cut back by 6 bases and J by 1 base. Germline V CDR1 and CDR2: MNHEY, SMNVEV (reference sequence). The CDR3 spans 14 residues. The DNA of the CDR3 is TGTGCCAGCAGGGGACAGGGGCCGAACACTGAAGCTTTCTTT. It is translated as CASRGQGPNTEAFF.

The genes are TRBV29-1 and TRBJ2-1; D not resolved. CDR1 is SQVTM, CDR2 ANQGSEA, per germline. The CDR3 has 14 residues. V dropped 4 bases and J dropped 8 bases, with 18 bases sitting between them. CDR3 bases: TGCAGCGTTGCCTTCCAATATTACAATGATGAGCAGTTCTTC. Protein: CSVAFQYYNDEQFF.

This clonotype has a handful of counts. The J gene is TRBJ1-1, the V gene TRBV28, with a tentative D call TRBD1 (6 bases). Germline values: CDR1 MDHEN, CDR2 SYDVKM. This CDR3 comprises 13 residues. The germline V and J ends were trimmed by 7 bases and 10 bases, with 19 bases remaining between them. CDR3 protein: CASIWRRDKRAFF. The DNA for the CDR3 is TGTGCCAGCATATGGAGACGGGACAAACGAGCTTTCTTT.

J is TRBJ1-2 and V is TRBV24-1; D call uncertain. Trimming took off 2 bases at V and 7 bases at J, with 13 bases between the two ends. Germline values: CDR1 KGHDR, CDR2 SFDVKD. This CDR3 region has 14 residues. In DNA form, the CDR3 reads TGTGCCACCAGTGATTATGAGGATGCGCGTGGCTACACCTTC. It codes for CATSDYEDARGYTF.

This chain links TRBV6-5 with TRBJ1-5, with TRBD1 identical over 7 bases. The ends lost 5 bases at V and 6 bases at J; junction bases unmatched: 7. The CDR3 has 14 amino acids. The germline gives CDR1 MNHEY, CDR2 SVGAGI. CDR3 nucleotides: TGTGCCAGCAGTGAATACAGGGGTGGTCAGCCCCAGCATTTT. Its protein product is CASSEYRGGQPQHF.

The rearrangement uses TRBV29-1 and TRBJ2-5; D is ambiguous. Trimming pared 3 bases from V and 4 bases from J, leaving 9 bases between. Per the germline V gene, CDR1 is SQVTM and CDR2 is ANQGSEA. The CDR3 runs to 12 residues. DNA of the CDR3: TGCAGCGTTGAGCAGGCCCCAGAGACCCAGTACTTC. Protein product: CSVEQAPETQYF.

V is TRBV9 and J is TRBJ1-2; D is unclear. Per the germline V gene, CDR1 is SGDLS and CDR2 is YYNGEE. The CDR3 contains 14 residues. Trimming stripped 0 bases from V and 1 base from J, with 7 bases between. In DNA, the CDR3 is TGTGCCAGCAGCGTAGATGTAAATAACTATGGCTACACCTTC. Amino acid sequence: CASSVDVNNYGYTF. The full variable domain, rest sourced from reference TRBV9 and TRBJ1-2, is DSGVTQTPKHLITATGQRVTLRCSPRSGDLSVYWYQQSLDQGLQFLIQYYNGEERAKGNILERFSAQQFPDLHSELNLSSLELGDSALYFCASSVDVNNYGYTFGSGTRLTVV.

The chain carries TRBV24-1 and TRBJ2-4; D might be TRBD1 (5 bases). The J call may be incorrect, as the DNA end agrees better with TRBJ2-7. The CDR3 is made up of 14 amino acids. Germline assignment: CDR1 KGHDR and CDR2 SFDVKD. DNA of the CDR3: TGTGCCACCAGTGATTCTGGCAGGGACTACGAGCAGTACTTC. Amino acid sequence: CATSDSGRDYEQYF.

The CDR3 loop is CASSLLRGGADTQYF. CDR3 nucleotides: TGTGCCAGCAGCTTATTGCGGGGGGGGGCAGATACGCAGTATTTT. The V call is TRBV7-2, the J call TRBJ2-3; 9 positions match TRBD2. With V trimmed by 2 bases and J by 4 bases, 4 bases remained unmatched. The CDR3 is 15 amino acids. Per germline, CDR1 SGHTA and CDR2 FQGNSA.

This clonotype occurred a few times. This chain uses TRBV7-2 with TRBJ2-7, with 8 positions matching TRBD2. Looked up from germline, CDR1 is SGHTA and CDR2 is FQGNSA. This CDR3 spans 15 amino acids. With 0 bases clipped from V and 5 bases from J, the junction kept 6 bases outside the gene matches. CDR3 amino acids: CASSLAIAGFHEQYF. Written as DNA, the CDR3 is TGTGCCAGCAGCTTAGCGATAGCGGGGTTCCACGAGCAGTACTTC.

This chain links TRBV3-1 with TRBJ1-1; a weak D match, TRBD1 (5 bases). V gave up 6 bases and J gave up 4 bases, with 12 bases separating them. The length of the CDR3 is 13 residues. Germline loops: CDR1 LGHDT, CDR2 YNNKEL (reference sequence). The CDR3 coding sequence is TGTGCCAGCAGGCCTATTGGGGGCACTGAAGCTTTCTTT. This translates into CASRPIGGTEAFF.

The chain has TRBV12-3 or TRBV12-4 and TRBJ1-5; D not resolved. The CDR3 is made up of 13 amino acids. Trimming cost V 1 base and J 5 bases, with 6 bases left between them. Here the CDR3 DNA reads TGTGCCAGCAGTTTAGACACACATCAGCCCCAGCATTTT. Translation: CASSLDTHQPQHF.

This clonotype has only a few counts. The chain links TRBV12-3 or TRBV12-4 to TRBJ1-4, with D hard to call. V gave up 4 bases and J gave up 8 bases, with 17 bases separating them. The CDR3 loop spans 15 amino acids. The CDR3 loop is CASSSTVLTSEKLFF. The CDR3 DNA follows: TGTGCCAGCAGTTCAACAGTGCTAACCAGCGAAAAACTGTTTTTT.

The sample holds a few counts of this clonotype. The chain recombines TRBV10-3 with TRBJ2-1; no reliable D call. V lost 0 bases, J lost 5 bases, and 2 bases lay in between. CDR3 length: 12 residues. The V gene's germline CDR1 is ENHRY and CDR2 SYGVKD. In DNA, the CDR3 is TGTGCCATCAGTGAGTCTGACAATGAGCAGTTCTTC. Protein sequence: CAISESDNEQFF.

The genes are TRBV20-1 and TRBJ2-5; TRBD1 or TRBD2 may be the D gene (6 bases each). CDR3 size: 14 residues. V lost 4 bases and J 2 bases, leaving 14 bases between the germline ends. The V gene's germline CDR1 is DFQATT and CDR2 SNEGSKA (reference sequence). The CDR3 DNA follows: TGCAGTGCTAACGGGGGCGCGAGGCAAGAGACCCAGTACTTC. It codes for CSANGGARQETQYF.

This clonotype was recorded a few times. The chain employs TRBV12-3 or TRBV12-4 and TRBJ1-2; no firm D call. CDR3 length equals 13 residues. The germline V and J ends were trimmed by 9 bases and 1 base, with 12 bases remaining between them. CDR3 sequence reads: CASTLGDNYGYTF. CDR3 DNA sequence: TGTGCCAGTACTCTAGGTGATAACTATGGCTACACCTTC.